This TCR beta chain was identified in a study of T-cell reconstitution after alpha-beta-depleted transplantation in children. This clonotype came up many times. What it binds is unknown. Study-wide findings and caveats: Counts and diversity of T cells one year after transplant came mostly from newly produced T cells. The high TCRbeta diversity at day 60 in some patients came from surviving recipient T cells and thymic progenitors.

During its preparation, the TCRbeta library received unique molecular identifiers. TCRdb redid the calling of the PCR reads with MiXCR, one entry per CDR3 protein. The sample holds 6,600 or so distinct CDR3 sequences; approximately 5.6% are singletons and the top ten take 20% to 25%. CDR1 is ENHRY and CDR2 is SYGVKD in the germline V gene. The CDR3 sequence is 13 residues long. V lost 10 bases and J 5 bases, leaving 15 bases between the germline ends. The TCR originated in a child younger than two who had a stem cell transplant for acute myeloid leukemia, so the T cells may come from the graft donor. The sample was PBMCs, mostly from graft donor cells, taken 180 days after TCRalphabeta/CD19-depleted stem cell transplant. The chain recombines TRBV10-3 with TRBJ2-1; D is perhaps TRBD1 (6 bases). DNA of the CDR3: TGTGCCACCTTAGGACAGCTTGACAATGAGCAGTTCTTC. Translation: CATLGQLDNEQFF.